This TCR beta chain was identified in a study of blood T cells in healthy people across ages. It was with a sample-barcoded 5' primer and a J-beta primer mix that a second PCR of roughly 6 to 12 cycles was run. TCRdb called the 5' RACE reads again in MiXCR, with one record for every CDR3 protein. This sample carries some 930,000 distinct CDR3 sequences, 29% of them seen once, and the ten largest clones take 10%. This clonotype was observed a few times. After removal of 10 bases from V and 6 bases from J, the junction contained 15 bases not matched to a gene. CDR1 is MDHEN, CDR2 SYDVKM, per germline. The CDR3 sequence is 15 residues long. The same sample was also used in a study of T cells of mothers and their children.

The TCR originated in a woman between 40 and 55 years old in good health. The chain is built from TRBV28 and TRBJ1-5; 7 positions match TRBD1. Sequenced material: blood. The CDR3 reads CATTSQGKRSQPQHF. The DNA for the CDR3 is TGTGCCACCACGTCACAGGGGAAAAGGAGTCAGCCCCAGCATTTT.